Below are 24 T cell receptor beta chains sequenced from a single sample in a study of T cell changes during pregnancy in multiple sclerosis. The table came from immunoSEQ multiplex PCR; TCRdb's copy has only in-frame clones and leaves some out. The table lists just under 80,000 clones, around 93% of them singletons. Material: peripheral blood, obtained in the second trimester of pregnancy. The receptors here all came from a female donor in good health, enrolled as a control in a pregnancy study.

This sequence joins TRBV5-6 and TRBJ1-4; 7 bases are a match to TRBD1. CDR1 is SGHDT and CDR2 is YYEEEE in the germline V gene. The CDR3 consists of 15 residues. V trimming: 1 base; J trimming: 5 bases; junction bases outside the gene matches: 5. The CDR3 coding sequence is TGTGCCAGCAGCTTGTTAGGGACAGACAATGAAAAACTGTTTTTT. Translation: CASSLLGTDNEKLFF.

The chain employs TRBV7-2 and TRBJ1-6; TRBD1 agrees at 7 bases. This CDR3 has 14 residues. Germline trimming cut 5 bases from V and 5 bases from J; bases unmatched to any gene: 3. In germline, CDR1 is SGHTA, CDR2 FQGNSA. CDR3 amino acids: CASSQGQHNSPLHF. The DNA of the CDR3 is TGTGCCAGCAGCCAGGGACAGCATAATTCACCCCTCCACTTT.

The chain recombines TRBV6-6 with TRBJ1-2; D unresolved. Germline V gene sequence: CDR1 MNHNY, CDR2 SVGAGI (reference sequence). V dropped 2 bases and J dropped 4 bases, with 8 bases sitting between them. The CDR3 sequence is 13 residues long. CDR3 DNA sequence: TGTGCCAGCAGTTACGGAGGGTTCTATGGCTACACCTTC. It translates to CASSYGGFYGYTF.

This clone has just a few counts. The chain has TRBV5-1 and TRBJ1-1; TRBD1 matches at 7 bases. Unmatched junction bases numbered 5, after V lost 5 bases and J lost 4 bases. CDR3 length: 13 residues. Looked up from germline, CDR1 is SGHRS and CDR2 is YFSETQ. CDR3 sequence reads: CASSRQGGTEAFF. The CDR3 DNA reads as TGCGCCAGCAGTCGCCAGGGGGGCACTGAAGCTTTCTTT.

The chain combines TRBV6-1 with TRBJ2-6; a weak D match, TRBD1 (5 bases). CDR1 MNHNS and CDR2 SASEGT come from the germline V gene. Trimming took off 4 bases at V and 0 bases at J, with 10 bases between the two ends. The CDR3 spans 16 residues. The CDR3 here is CASSADTGSGANVLTF. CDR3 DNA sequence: TGTGCCAGCAGTGCGGACACTGGCTCTGGGGCCAACGTCCTGACTTTC.

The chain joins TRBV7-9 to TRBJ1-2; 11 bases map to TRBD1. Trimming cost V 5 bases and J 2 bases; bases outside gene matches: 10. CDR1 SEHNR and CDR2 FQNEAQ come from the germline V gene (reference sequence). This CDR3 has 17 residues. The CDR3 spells CASSPRRDRGVNYGYTF. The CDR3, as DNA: TGTGCCAGCAGCCCTAGACGGGACAGGGGGGTCAACTATGGCTACACCTTC.

The CDR3 nucleotides read TGTGCCAGCAGCTTACTACAGGGAGCCTACGAGCAGTACTTC. It yields the protein CASSLLQGAYEQYF. The genes are TRBV7-3 and TRBJ2-7; D possibly corresponds to TRBD1 (6 bases). The V end lost 2 bases, the J end lost 2 bases, and 10 bases lay between the germline ends. CDR1 and CDR2 (germline): SGHTA, FQGTGA. The CDR3 is made up of 14 amino acids.

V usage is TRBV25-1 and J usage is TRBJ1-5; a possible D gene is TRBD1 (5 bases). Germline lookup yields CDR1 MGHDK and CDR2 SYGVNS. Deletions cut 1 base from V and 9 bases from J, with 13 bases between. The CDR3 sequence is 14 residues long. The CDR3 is CASSEWGGGGPQHF. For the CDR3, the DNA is TGTGCCAGCAGTGAATGGGGCGGGGGGGGGCCCCAGCATTTT.

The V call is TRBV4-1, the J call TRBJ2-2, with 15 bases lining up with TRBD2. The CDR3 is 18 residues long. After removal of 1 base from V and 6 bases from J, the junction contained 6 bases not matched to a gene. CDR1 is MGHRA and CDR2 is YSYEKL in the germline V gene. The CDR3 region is CASSQVPGLAGGSGELFF. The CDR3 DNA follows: TGCGCCAGCAGCCAAGTCCCGGGACTAGCGGGGGGCTCCGGGGAGCTGTTTTTT.

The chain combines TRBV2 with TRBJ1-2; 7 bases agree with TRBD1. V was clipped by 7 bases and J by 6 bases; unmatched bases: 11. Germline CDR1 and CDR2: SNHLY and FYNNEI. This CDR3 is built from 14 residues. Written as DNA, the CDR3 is TGTGCCAGCACCTATCGTAGGGGGCACGATGGCTACACCTTC. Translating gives CASTYRRGHDGYTF.

The CDR3 nucleotides are TGTGCCAGCAGGACACCGGGACAGGGACCCGGGGAGCTGTTTTTT. Its protein product is CASRTPGQGPGELFF. The V and J genes are TRBV9 and TRBJ2-2, with 9 bases fitting TRBD1. Germline trimming cut 5 bases from V and 6 bases from J; bases unmatched to any gene: 8. There are 15 residues in the CDR3. Germline V gene lookup returns CDR1 SGDLS and CDR2 YYNGEE.

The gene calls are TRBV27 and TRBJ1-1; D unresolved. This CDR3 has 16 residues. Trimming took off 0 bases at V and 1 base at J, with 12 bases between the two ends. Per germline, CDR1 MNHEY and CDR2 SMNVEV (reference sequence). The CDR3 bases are TGTGCCAGCAGTTTATCGAGTAGTACAGCGAACACTGAAGCTTTCTTT. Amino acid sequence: CASSLSSSTANTEAFF.

The CDR3 loop reads CSVVPGQGAADTQYF. The CDR3 DNA follows: TGCAGCGTTGTACCGGGACAGGGGGCGGCAGATACGCAGTATTTT. V is TRBV29-1 and J is TRBJ2-3, with TRBD1 matching over 12 bases. The germline gives CDR1 SQVTM, CDR2 ANQGSEA. After removal of 4 bases from V and 4 bases from J, the junction contained 6 bases not matched to a gene. The length of the CDR3 is 15 residues.

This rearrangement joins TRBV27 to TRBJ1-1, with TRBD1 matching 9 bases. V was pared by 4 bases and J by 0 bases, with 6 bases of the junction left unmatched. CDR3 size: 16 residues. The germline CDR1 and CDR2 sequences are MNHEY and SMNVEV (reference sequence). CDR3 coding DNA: TGTGCCAGCAGTTCCCGGACAGGGGTCGTGAACACTGAAGCTTTCTTT. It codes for CASSSRTGVVNTEAFF.

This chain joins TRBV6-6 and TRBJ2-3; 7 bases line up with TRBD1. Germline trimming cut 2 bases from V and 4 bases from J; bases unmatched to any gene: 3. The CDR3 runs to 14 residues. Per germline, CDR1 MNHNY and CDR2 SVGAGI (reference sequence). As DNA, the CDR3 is TGTGCCAGCAGTTACCCCGGGACAGCAGATACGCAGTATTTT. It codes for CASSYPGTADTQYF.

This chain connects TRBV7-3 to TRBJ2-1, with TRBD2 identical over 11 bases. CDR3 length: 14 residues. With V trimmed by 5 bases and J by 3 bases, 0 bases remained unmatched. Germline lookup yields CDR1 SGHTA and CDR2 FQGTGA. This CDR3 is CASSLAGGYNEQFF. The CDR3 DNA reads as TGTGCCAGCAGCCTAGCGGGGGGCTACAATGAGCAGTTCTTC.

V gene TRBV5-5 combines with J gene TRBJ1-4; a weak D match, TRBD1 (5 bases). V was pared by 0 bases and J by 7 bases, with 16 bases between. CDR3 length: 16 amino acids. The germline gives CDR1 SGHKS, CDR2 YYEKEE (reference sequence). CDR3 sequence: CASSLEGGAASEKLFF. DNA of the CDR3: TGTGCCAGCAGCTTGGAGGGTGGGGCGGCGAGTGAAAAACTGTTTTTT.

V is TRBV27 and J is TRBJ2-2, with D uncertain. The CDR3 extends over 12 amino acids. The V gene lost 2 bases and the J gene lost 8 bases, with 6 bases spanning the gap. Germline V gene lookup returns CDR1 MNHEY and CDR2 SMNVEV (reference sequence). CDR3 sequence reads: CASSLGPGELFF. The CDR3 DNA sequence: TGTGCCAGCAGTTTAGGGCCAGGGGAGCTGTTTTTT.

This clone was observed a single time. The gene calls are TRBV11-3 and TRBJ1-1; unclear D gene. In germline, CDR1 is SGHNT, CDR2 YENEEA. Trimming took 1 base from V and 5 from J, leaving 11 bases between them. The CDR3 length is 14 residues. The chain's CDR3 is CASSLGTGRTEAFF. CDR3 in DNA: TGTGCCAGCAGCTTAGGGACGGGGAGGACTGAAGCTTTCTTT.

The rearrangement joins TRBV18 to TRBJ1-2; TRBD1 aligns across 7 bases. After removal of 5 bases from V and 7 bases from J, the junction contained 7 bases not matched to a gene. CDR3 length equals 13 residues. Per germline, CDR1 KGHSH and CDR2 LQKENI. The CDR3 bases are TGTGCCAGCTCAAACAGGGGTTCGGTTGGCTACACCTTC. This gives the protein CASSNRGSVGYTF.

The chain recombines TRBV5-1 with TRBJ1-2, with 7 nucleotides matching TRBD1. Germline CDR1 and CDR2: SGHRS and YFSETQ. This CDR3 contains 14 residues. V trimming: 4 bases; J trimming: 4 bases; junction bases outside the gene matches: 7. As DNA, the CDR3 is TGCGCCAGCAGCCCCGGGACAGCCAGCTATGGCTACACCTTC. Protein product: CASSPGTASYGYTF.

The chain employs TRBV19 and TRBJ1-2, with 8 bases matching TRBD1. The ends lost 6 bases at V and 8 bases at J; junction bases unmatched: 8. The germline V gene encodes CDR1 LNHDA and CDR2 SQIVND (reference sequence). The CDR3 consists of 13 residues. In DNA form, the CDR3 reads TGTGCCAGTAGGGCCCAGGGGGCGAGGGGCTACACCTTC. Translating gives CASRAQGARGYTF.

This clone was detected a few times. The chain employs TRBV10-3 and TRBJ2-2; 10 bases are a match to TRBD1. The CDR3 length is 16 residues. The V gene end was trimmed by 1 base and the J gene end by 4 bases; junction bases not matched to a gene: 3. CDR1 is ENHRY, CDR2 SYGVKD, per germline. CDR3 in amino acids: CAISEWDRGGTGELFF. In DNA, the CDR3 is TGTGCCATCAGTGAGTGGGACAGGGGAGGCACCGGGGAGCTGTTTTTT.

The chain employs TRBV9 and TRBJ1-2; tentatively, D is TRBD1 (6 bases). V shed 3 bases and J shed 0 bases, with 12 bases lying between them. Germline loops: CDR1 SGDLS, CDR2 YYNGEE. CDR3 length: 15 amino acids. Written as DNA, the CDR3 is TGTGCCAGCAGCGAGACAGGCTCCACTAACTATGGCTACACCTTC. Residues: CASSETGSTNYGYTF.